This T cell receptor beta chain was sequenced during a study of tumor-infiltrating lymphocytes in oesophageal squamous cell carcinoma. By sample share, this clonotype is medium-sized. TCRdb re-called the PCR reads through MiXCR, storing one row per CDR3 protein. Of tens of thousands of distinct CDR3 sequences in the sample, 30% to 35% were seen once. The CDR3 extends over 16 amino acids. The ends were cut back, 1 base at V and 3 bases at J, with 15 bases in the middle. Germline values: CDR1 SGHVS, CDR2 FQNEAQ. The sample comprised esophageal tumor tissue. The chain recombines TRBV7-8 with TRBJ1-2, with D possibly being TRBD1 (5 bases). The sequence came from a female donor with esophageal squamous cell carcinoma. DNA for the CDR3: TGTGCCAGCAGCTTAGAAGGCAGGGCAGATTACTATGGCTACACCTTC. It specifies CASSLEGRADYYGYTF.